The clone carrying this T cell receptor beta chain was seen ten or more times. No antigen is known for it. This entry comes from a study of CD8 T cells in ankylosing spondylitis. General study points: What appeared characteristic of ankylosing spondylitis blood was a TCR beta motif of several highly homologous variants.

Quantitative 5'-RACE with molecular barcodes generated TCR beta libraries. TCRdb reanalysed the 5' RACE reads using MiXCR and keeps one entry per CDR3 protein. The table includes 250,000 to 400,000 distinct CDR3 sequences, roughly 11% detected once. V lost 5 bases to trimming and J lost 2 bases, with 10 bases between them. Germline V CDR1 and CDR2: SQVTM, ANQGSEA. The CDR3 length is 12 residues. The rearrangement uses TRBV29-1 and TRBJ2-7; D may be TRBD1 (5 bases). The sequence was obtained from a female donor with ankylosing spondylitis or in good health (not recorded which). Sequencing was carried out using blood, either unsorted or a sorted T cell fraction (not recorded which). CDR3 amino acids: CSVWGNAYEQYF. The CDR3, as DNA: TGCAGCGTTTGGGGCAATGCCTACGAGCAGTACTTC.